These T cell receptor beta chains were read from a single sample in a study of cytomegalovirus exposure and HLA in healthy donors. Produced via immunoSEQ multiplex PCR; TCRdb's table is partial and in-frame only. The repertoire holds 90,000 to 150,000 clones, with more than 75% as singletons. Material for sequencing was PBMCs. The origin of the receptors is a woman between 18 and 29 years old in good health and CMV-seropositive. Both conserved end residues are part of each CDR3. The D gene is left open where the match is weak. Expanded clones get a size class; other rows say once, few or many, or leave the size out.

>.|TRBJ1-2|TRBD1|TRBV27
CASSDRGLHGYTF
TGTGCCAGCAGTGACAGGGGTCTTCATGGCTACACCTTC
>.|TRBJ2-5|.|TRBV11-3
CASSPNSEETQYF
TGTGCCAGCAGTCCTAACTCTGAAGAGACCCAGTACTTC
>once|TRBJ2-3|.|TRBV6-5
CASSKTGSDTQYF
TGTGCCAGCAGTAAAACAGGGTCAGATACGCAGTATTTT
>.|TRBJ1-1|.|TRBV6-5
CASRTPTANTEAFF
TGTGCCAGCAGAACGCCGACAGCCAACACTGAAGCTTTCTTT
>.|TRBJ2-5|.|TRBV5-6
CASSSSKGVETQYF
TGTGCCAGCAGCTCATCTAAAGGGGTAGAGACCCAGTACTTC
>.|TRBJ2-7|TRBD2|TRBV6-5
CASSYSSGSSYEQYF
TGTGCCAGCAGTTACTCGAGCGGGAGTTCCTACGAGCAGTACTTC
>.|TRBJ2-5|.|TRBV11-3
CASSLLQGLGETQYF
TGTGCCAGCAGCTTGCTACAGGGATTGGGGGAGACCCAGTACTTC
>.|TRBJ2-1|TRBD2|TRBV11-2
CASSPGLAASYNEQFF
TGTGCCAGCAGCCCAGGACTAGCGGCTTCCTACAATGAGCAGTTCTTC
>.|TRBJ1-1|.|TRBV19
CATSKDRRPTEAFF
TGTGCCACCAGTAAGGATAGGAGGCCCACTGAAGCTTTCTTT
>.|TRBJ2-1|.|TRBV18
CASSPRDSRNEQFF
TGTGCCAGCTCACCCCGGGACTCCCGAAATGAGCAGTTCTTC
>.|TRBJ2-1|.|TRBV5-1
CASSLDFAGAWNEQFF
TGCGCCAGCAGCTTGGATTTCGCGGGTGCTTGGAATGAGCAGTTCTTC
>.|TRBJ1-1|.|TRBV7-9
CASSSVGENTEAFF
TGTGCCAGCAGCTCGGTCGGGGAAAACACTGAAGCTTTCTTT
>.|TRBJ2-7|.|TRBV28
CASSPDSLPDEQYF
TGTGCCAGCAGTCCGGACTCTCTCCCCGACGAGCAGTACTTC
>.|TRBJ2-5|.|TRBV21-1
CASSKRGEETQYF
TGTGCCAGCAGCAAACGTGGGGAGGAGACCCAGTACTTC